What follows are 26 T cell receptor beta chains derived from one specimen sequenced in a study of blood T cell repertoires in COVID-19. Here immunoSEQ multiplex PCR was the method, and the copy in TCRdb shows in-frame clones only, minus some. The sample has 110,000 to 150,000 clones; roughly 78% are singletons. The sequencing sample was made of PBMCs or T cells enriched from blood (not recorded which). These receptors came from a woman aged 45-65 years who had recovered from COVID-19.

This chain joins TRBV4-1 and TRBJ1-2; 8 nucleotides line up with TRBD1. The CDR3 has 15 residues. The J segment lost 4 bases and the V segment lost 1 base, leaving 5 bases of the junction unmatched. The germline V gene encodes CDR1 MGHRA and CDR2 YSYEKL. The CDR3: CASSQGRGHSYGYTF. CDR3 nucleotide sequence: TGCGCCAGCAGCCAAGGCAGGGGGCACTCCTATGGCTACACCTTC.

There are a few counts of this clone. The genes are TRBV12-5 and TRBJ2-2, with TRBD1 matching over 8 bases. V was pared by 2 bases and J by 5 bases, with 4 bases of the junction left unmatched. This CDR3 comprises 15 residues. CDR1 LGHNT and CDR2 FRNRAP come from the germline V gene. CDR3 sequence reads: CASGLITGGTGELFF. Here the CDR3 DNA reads TGTGCTAGTGGTTTGATTACAGGGGGAACCGGGGAGCTGTTTTTT.

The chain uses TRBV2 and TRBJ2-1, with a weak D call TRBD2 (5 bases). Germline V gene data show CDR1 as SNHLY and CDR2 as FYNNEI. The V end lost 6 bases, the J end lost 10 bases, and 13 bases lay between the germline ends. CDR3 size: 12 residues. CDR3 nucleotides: TGTGCCAGCAGCAATTTGTCGGGGGAGCAGTTCTTC. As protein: CASSNLSGEQFF.

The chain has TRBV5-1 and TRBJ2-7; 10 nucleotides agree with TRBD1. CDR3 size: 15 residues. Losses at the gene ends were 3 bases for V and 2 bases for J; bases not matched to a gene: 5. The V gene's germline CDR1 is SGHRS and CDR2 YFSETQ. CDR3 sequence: CASSSMGQGTYEQYF. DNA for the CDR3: TGCGCCAGCAGCTCCATGGGACAGGGGACCTACGAGCAGTACTTC.

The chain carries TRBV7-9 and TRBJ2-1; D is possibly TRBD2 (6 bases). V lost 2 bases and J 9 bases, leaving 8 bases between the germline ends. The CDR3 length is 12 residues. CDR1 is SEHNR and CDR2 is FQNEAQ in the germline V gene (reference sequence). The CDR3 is CASSLQAGEQFF. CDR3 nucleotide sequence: TGTGCCAGCAGCTTACAAGCGGGTGAGCAGTTCTTC.

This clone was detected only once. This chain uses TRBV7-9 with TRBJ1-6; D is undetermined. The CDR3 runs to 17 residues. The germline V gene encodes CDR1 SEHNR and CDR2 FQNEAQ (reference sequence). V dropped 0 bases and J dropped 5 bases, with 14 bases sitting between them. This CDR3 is CASSLADRQPNNSPLHF. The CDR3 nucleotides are TGTGCCAGCAGCTTAGCCGATCGACAACCAAATAATTCACCCCTCCACTTT.

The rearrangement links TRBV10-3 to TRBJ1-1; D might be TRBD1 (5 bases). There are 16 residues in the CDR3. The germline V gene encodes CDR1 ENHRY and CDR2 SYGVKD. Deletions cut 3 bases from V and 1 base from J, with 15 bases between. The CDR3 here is CAISDTLFGANTEAFF. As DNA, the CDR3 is TGTGCCATCAGTGACACTCTATTTGGGGCGAACACTGAAGCTTTCTTT.

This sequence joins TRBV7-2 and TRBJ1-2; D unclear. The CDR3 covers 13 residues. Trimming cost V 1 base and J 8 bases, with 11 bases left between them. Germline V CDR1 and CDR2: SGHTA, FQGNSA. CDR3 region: CASSLDASKGYTF. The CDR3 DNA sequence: TGTGCCAGCAGCTTAGACGCCTCTAAAGGCTACACCTTC.

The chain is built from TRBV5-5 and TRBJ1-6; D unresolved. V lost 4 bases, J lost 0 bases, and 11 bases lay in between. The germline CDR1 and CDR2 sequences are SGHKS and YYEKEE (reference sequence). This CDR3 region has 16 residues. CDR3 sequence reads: CASSPTSSSYNSPLHF. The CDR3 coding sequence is TGTGCCAGCAGCCCCACTTCGAGCTCCTATAATTCACCCCTCCACTTT.

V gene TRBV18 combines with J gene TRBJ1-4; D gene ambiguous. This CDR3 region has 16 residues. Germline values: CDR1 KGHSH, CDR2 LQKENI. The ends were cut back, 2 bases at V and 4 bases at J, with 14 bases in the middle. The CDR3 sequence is CASSPDIQRLNEKLFF. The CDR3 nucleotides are TGTGCCAGCTCACCAGATATTCAGCGGCTTAATGAAAAACTGTTTTTT.

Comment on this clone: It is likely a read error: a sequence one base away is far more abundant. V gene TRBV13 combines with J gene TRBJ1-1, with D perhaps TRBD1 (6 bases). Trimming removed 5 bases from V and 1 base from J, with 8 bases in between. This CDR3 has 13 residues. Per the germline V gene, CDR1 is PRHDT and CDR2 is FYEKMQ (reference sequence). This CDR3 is CASSPTGNTEAFF. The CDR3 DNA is TGTGCCAGCAGCCCGACAGGGAACACTGAAGCTTTCTTT.

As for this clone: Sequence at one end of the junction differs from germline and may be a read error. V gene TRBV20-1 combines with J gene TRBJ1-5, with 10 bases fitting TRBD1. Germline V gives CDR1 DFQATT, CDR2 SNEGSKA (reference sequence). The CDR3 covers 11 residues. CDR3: CSASNRQGACF. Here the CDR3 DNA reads TGCAGTGCTAGTAACCGACAGGGGGCTTGCTTT.

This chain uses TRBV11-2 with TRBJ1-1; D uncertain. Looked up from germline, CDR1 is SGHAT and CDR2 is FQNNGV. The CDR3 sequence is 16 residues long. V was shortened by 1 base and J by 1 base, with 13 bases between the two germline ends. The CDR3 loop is CASSLGVGRENTEAFF. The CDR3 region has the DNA TGTGCCAGCAGCTTAGGGGTAGGGCGGGAGAACACTGAAGCTTTCTTT.

The CDR3 region is CASSEEFQETQYF. Here the CDR3 DNA reads TGTGCCAGCAGTGAGGAGTTCCAAGAGACCCAGTACTTC. The rearrangement links TRBV2 to TRBJ2-5; D gene uncertain. Germline CDR1 and CDR2: SNHLY and FYNNEI. The CDR3 sequence is 13 residues long. Trimming took 3 bases from V and 1 from J, leaving 6 bases between them.

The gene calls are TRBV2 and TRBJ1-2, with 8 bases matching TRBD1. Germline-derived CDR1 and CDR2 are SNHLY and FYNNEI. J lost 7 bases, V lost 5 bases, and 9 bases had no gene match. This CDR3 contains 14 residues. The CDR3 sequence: CASSKQGVRGGYTF. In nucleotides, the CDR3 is TGTGCCAGCAGTAAACAGGGGGTGCGAGGTGGCTACACCTTC.

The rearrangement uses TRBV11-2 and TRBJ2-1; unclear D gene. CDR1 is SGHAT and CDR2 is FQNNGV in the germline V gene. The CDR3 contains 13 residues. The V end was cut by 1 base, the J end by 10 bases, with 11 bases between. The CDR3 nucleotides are TGTGCCAGCAGCTTAGGGGCACAATTCGAGCAGTTCTTC. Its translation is CASSLGAQFEQFF.

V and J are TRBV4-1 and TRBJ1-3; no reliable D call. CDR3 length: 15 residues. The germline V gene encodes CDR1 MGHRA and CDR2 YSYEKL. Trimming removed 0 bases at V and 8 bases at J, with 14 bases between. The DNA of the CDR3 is TGCGCCAGCAGCCAAGATCCAGGCCAACGAGACACCATATATTTT. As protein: CASSQDPGQRDTIYF.

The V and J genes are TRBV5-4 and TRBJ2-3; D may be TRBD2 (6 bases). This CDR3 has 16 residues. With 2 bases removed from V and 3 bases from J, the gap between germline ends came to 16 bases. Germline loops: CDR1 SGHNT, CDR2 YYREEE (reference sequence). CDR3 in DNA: TGTGCCAGCAGCTTAGGCGGGGCGAGGCGAACAGATACGCAGTATTTT. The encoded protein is CASSLGGARRTDTQYF.

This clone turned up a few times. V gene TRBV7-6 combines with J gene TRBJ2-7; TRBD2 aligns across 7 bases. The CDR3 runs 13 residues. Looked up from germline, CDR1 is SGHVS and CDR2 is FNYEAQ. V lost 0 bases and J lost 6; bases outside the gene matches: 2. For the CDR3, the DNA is TGTGCCAGCAGCTTAGCGGCTAGCGGCGAGCAGTACTTC. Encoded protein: CASSLAASGEQYF. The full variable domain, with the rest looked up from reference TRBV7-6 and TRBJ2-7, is GAGVSQSPRYKVTKRGQDVALRCDPISGHVSLYWYRQALGQGPEFLTYFNYEAQQDKSGLPNDRFSAERPEGSISTLTIQRTEQRDSAMYRCASSLAASGEQYFGPGTRLTVT.

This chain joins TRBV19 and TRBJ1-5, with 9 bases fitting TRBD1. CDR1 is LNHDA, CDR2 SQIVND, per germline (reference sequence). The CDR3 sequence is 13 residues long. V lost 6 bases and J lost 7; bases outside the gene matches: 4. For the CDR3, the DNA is TGTGCCAGTAGGACAGGGGGTGACCAGCCCCAGCATTTT. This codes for CASRTGGDQPQHF.

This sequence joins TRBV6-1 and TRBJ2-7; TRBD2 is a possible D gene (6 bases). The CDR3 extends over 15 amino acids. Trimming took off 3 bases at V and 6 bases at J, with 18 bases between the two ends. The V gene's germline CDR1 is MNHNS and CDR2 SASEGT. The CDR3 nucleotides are TGTGCCAGCAGTGATCCGGGACGGGACTCGACCGAGCAGTACGTC. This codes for CASSDPGRDSTEQYV.

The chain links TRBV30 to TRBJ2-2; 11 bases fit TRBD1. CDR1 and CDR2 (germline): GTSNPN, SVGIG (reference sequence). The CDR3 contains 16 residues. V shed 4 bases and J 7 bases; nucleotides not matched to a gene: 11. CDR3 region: CAWNAGQGGTGGELFF. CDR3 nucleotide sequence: TGTGCCTGGAATGCGGGACAGGGGGGTACGGGCGGGGAGCTGTTTTTT.

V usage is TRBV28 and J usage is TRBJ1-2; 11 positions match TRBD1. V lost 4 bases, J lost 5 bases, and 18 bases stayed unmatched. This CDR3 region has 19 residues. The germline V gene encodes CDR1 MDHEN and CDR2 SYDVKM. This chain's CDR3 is CASSSRALNGQGASYGYTF. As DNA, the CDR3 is TGTGCCAGCAGTTCCCGCGCACTGAACGGACAGGGGGCTAGTTATGGCTACACCTTC.

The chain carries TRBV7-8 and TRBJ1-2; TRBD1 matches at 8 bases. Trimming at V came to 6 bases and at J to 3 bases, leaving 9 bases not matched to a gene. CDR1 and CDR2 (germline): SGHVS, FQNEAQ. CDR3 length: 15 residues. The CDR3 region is CASSSPGQGYYGYTF. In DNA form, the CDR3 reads TGTGCCAGCAGTTCGCCTGGACAGGGATACTATGGCTACACCTTC.

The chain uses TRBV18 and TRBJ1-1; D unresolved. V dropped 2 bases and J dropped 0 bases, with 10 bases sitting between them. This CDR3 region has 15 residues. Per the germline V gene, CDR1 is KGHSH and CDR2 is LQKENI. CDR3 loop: CASSPTGSMNTEAFF. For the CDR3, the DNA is TGTGCCAGCTCACCAACCGGGAGCATGAACACTGAAGCTTTCTTT.

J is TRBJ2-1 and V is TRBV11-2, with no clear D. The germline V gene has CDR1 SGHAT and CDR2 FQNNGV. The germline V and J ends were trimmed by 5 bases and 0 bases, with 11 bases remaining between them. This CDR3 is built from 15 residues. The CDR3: CASSPIVGSYNEQFF. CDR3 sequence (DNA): TGTGCCAGCAGCCCTATTGTTGGCTCCTACAATGAGCAGTTCTTC.